This T cell receptor beta chain was identified in a study of cytotoxic CD8 clonotypes in ibrutinib-treated CLL. TCRdb keeps only in-frame clones here, not all; method: immunoSEQ multiplex PCR. Among approximately 74,000 clones, around 82% were seen once, and the ten largest hold 7.5% to 8%. The source of approximately 2 micrograms of genomic DNA for TCR beta libraries was cryopreserved PBMCs. V lost 5 bases, J lost 4 bases, and 6 bases stayed unmatched. Germline V gene lookup returns CDR1 MNHEY and CDR2 SVGAGI. This CDR3 is 15 amino acids long. The V and J genes are TRBV6-5 and TRBJ2-7; 12 bases fit TRBD2. The receptor was isolated from a human donor with chronic lymphocytic leukemia. Sequences were derived from PBMCs, sampled at disease progression, from a patient treated with ibrutinib. In DNA, the CDR3 is TGTGCCAGCAGTCTCGGGACTAGCGGGTTGTACGAGCAGTACTTC. This encodes CASSLGTSGLYEQYF.